The 14 T cell receptor beta chains below were found in one sample sequenced in a study of cytomegalovirus exposure and HLA in healthy donors. It was with 60 Vbeta and 13 Jbeta primers that the PCR ran. The repertoire was sequenced with immunoSEQ multiplex PCR; TCRdb's copy has only in-frame clones and lacks some. This table has about 90,000 clones, roughly 80% appearing once. Input material: PBMCs. The receptors come from a woman aged 40 to 55 in good health and CMV-seropositive.

The chain is built from TRBV28 and TRBJ2-2, with TRBD2 identical over 8 bases. The CDR3 runs 14 residues. Germline loops: CDR1 MDHEN, CDR2 SYDVKM. V lost 7 bases and J lost 4; bases outside the gene matches: 5. The CDR3 region is CASIVAGSTGELFF. For the CDR3, the DNA is TGTGCCAGCATAGTAGCGGGATCCACCGGGGAGCTGTTTTTT.

V and J are TRBV27 and TRBJ2-3; 9 nucleotides line up with TRBD2. V lost 5 bases and J lost 4; bases outside the gene matches: 7. Germline assignment: CDR1 MNHEY and CDR2 SMNVEV (reference sequence). This CDR3 is 15 amino acids long. The CDR3 spells CASSDPGLAADTQYF. CDR3 in DNA: TGTGCCAGCAGTGATCCGGGACTAGCAGCAGATACGCAGTATTTT.

The chain recombines TRBV5-1 with TRBJ1-1; 9 bases are a match to TRBD1. The trim removed 5 bases at V and 8 bases at J, leaving 7 bases unmatched. Germline CDR1 SGHRS, CDR2 YFSETQ. This CDR3 comprises 13 residues. The CDR3 here is CASRATGGLEAFF. CDR3 nucleotide sequence: TGCGCCAGCAGAGCCACAGGGGGCCTCGAAGCTTTCTTT.

This clone showed up just once. The genes are TRBV19 and TRBJ1-1; TRBD1 matches 7 bases. CDR1 and CDR2 (germline): LNHDA, SQIVND (reference sequence). This CDR3 is built from 15 residues. J lost 4 bases, V lost 4 bases, and 9 bases had no gene match. CDR3 loop: CASSTEQGKGTEAFF. For the CDR3, the DNA is TGTGCCAGTAGTACTGAACAGGGGAAGGGCACTGAAGCTTTCTTT.

This chain uses TRBV28 with TRBJ2-7; D is undetermined. The V gene's germline CDR1 is MDHEN and CDR2 SYDVKM. This CDR3 is built from 14 residues. Trimming took off 6 bases at V and 2 bases at J, with 14 bases between the two ends. Here the CDR3 reads CASSPVESAYEQYF. DNA of the CDR3: TGTGCCAGCAGCCCAGTTGAATCTGCCTACGAGCAGTACTTC.

This clone has just a few counts. The rearrangement uses TRBV14 and TRBJ2-1; D gene ambiguous. This CDR3 contains 12 residues. Germline CDR1 and CDR2: SGHDN and FVKESK. V was pared by 3 bases and J by 10 bases, with 10 bases between. CDR3 protein: CASSHPFGEQFF. DNA for the CDR3: TGTGCCAGCAGCCACCCTTTCGGGGAGCAGTTCTTC.

In its sample, this clone was seen once. The rearrangement uses TRBV11-2 and TRBJ2-1, with 9 bases fitting TRBD2. V was clipped by 0 bases and J by 0 bases; unmatched bases: 0. CDR1 and CDR2 from the germline V gene are SGHAT and FQNNGV. The CDR3 runs 16 residues. The CDR3 is CASSLDSGSSYNEQFF. DNA for the CDR3: TGTGCCAGCAGCTTAGATAGCGGGAGCTCCTACAATGAGCAGTTCTTC.

The chain recombines TRBV28 with TRBJ2-7; TRBD1 agrees at 8 bases. Germline trimming cut 3 bases from V and 5 bases from J; bases unmatched to any gene: 0. The CDR3 is made up of 12 amino acids. From germline, CDR1 is MDHEN and CDR2 SYDVKM. In nucleotides, the CDR3 is TGTGCCAGCAGTTTGGACAGGGACGAGCAGTACTTC. Residues: CASSLDRDEQYF.

The gene calls are TRBV9 and TRBJ2-2; TRBD2 matches 11 bases. Germline V gene data show CDR1 as SGDLS and CDR2 as YYNGEE. This CDR3 is built from 15 residues. Losses at the gene ends were 7 bases for V and 6 bases for J; bases not matched to a gene: 8. The CDR3 loop reads CASDGGLAGPGELFF. The CDR3 region has the DNA TGTGCCAGCGACGGCGGACTAGCGGGCCCCGGGGAGCTGTTTTTT. The full variable domain, completed using reference TRBV9 and TRBJ2-2, is DSGVTQTPKHLITATGQRVTLRCSPRSGDLSVYWYQQSLDQGLQFLIQYYNGEERAKGNILERFSAQQFPDLHSELNLSSLELGDSALYFCASDGGLAGPGELFFGEGSRLTVL.

This chain links TRBV13 with TRBJ1-3; perhaps TRBD1 as D (6 bases). The CDR3 is 14 residues long. CDR1 and CDR2 from the germline V gene are PRHDT and FYEKMQ (reference sequence). The ends were cut back, 5 bases at V and 9 bases at J, with 17 bases in the middle. The CDR3 reads CASSALSGASTIYF. The CDR3 bases are TGTGCCAGCAGCGCCCTCTCAGGGGCGAGCACCATATATTTT.

The chain links TRBV7-2 to TRBJ1-2, with D perhaps TRBD1 (5 bases). Germline V gene lookup returns CDR1 SGHTA and CDR2 FQGNSA. The CDR3 length is 14 residues. V shed 7 bases and J shed 8 bases, with 20 bases lying between them. The CDR3 DNA sequence: TGTGCCAGCATACCTTCTAGGGGCTCCGGGGGCTACACCTTC. Its translation is CASIPSRGSGGYTF.

This clone showed up just a few times. This chain links TRBV4-2 with TRBJ2-2, with a tentative D call TRBD1 (5 bases). The CDR3 has 13 amino acids. The germline CDR1 and CDR2 sequences are LGHNA and YNFKEQ. Trimming removed 4 bases from V and 9 bases from J, with 12 bases in between. The CDR3 region is CASSPEGARELFF. CDR3 nucleotide sequence: TGTGCCAGCAGCCCAGAAGGGGCTCGGGAGCTGTTTTTT.

This chain uses TRBV6-5 with TRBJ2-3; D is undetermined. The germline gives CDR1 MNHEY, CDR2 SVGAGI. The ends were cut back, 3 bases at V and 1 base at J, with 11 bases in the middle. CDR3 length equals 15 residues. The DNA of the CDR3 is TGTGCCAGCAGTTATCGCGGAGCCGGCACAGATACGCAGTATTTT. As protein: CASSYRGAGTDTQYF.

The chain combines TRBV6-1 with TRBJ2-5; 9 bases match TRBD1. CDR3 length equals 15 residues. Germline V gene data show CDR1 as MNHNS and CDR2 as SASEGT. Losses at the gene ends were 6 bases for V and 2 bases for J; bases not matched to a gene: 7. CDR3 sequence (DNA): TGTGCCAGCAGAGTGGGACAGGGTTTTCAAGAGACCCAGTACTTC. Protein sequence: CASRVGQGFQETQYF.